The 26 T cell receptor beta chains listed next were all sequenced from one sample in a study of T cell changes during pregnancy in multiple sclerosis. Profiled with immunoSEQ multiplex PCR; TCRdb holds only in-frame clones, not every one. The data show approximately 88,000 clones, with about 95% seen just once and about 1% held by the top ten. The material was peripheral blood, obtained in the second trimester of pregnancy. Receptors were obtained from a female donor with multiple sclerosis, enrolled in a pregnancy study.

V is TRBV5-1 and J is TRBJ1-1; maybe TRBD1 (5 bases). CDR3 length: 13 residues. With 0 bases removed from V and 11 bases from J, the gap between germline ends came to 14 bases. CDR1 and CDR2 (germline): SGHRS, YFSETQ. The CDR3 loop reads CASSLDRSGGAFF. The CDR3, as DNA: TGCGCCAGCAGCTTGGACAGGTCCGGAGGGGCTTTCTTT.

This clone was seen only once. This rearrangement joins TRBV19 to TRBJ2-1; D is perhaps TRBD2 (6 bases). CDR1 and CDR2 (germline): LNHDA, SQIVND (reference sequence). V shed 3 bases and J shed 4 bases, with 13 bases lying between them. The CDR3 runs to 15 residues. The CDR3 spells CASSMSASAYNEQFF. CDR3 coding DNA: TGTGCCAGTAGTATGTCGGCTAGCGCTTACAATGAGCAGTTCTTC.

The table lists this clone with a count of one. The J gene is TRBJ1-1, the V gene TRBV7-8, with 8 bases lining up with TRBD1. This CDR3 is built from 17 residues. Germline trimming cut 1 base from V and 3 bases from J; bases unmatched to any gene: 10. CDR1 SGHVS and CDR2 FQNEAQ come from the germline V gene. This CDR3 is CASSLVDLTGVDTEAFF. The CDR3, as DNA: TGTGCCAGCAGCTTAGTGGACCTGACAGGGGTAGACACTGAAGCTTTCTTT.

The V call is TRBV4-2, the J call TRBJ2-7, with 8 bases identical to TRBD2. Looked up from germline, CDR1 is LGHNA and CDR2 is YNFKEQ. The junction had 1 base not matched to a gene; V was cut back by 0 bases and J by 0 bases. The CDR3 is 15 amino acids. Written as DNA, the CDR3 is TGTGCCAGCAGCCAAGAAAGCGGGAGCTCCTACGAGCAGTACTTC. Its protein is CASSQESGSSYEQYF.

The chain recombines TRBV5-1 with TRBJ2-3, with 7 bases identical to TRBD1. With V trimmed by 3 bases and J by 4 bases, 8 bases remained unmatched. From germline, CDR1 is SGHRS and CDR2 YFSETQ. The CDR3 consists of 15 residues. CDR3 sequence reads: CASSSYRGRADTQYF. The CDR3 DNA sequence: TGCGCCAGCAGCTCCTACAGGGGAAGAGCAGATACGCAGTATTTT.

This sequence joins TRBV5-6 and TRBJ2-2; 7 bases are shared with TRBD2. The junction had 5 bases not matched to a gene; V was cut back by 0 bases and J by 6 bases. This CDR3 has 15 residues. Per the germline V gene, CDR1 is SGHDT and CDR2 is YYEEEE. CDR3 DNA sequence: TGTGCCAGCAGCTTGGCCGCGGGAGTAGCCGGGGAGCTGTTTTTT. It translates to CASSLAAGVAGELFF. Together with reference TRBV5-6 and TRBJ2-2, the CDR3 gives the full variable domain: DAGVTQSPTHLIKTRGQQVTLRCSPKSGHDTVSWYQQALGQGPQFIFQYYEEEERQRGNFPDRFSGHQFPNYSSELNVNALLLGDSALYLCASSLAAGVAGELFFGEGSRLTVL.

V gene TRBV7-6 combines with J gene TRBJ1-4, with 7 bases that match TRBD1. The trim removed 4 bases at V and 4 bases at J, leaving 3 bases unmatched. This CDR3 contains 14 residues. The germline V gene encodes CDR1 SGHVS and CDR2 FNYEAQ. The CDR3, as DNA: TGTGCCAGCAGCTCTACAGGGGTTAATGAAAAACTGTTTTTT. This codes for CASSSTGVNEKLFF.

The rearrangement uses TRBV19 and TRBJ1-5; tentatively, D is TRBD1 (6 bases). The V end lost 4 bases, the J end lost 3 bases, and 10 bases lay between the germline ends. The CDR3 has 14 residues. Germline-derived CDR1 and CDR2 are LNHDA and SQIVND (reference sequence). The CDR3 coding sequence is TGTGCCAGTAGTAGGGGGGGCTTCAATCAGCCCCAGCATTTT. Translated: CASSRGGFNQPQHF. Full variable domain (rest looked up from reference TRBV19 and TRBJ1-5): DGGITQSPKYLFRKEGQNVTLSCEQNLNHDAMYWYRQDPGQGLRLIYYSQIVNDFQKGDIAEGYSVSREKKESFPLTVTSAQKNPTAFYLCASSRGGFNQPQHFGDGTRLSIL.

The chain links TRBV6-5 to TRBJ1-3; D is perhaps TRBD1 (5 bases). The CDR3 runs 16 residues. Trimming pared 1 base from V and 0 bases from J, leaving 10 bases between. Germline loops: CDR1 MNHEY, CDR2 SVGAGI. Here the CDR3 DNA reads TGTGCCAGCAGTTACTTCCAGGGTAGCTCTGGAAACACCATATATTTT. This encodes CASSYFQGSSGNTIYF.

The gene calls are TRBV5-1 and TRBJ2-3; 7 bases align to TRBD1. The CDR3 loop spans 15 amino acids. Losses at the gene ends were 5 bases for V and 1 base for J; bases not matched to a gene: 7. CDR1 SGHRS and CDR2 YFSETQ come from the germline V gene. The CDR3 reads CASRLGTVGTDTQYF. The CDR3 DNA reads TGCGCCAGCAGATTAGGGACAGTTGGCACAGATACGCAGTATTTT.

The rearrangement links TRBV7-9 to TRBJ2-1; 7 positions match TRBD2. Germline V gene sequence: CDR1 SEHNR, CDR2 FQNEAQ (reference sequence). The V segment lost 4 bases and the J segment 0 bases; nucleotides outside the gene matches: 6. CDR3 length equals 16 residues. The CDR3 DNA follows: TGTGCCAGCAGCTCCCTAAGCGGGAACTCCTACAATGAGCAGTTCTTC. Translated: CASSSLSGNSYNEQFF.

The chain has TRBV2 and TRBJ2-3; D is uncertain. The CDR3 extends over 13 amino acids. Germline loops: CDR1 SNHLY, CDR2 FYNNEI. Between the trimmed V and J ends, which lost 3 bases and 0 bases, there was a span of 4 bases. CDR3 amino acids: CASSDLSTDTQYF. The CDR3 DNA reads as TGTGCCAGCAGTGATCTAAGCACAGATACGCAGTATTTT. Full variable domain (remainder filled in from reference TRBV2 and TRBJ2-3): EPEVTQTPSHQVTQMGQEVILRCVPISNHLYFYWYRQILGQKVEFLVSFYNNEISEKSEIFDDQFSVERPDGSNFTLKIRSTKLEDSAMYFCASSDLSTDTQYFGPGTRLTVL.

The chain's CDR3 is CATSTGHVNTEAFF. CDR3 bases: TGTGCCACCAGCACCGGACACGTGAACACTGAAGCTTTCTTT. The genes are TRBV15 and TRBJ1-1, with TRBD1 as a possible D gene (5 bases). The CDR3 covers 14 residues. The germline V gene has CDR1 LNHNV and CDR2 YYDKDF (reference sequence). V was trimmed by 4 bases and J by 0 bases, leaving 9 bases between them.

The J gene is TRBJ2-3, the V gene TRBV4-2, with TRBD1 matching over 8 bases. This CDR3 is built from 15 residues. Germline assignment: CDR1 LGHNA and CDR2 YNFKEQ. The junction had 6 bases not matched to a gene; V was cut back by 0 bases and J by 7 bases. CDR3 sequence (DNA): TGTGCCAGCAGCCAAGAACAGGGGGAGGTTCATACGCAGTATTTT. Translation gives CASSQEQGEVHTQYF.

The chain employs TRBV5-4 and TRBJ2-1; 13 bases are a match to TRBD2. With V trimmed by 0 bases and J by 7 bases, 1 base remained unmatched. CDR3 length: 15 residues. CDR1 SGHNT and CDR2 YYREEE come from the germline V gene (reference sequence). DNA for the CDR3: TGTGCCAGCAGCTTGGAGGGACTAGCGGGAAATGAGCAGTTCTTC. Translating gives CASSLEGLAGNEQFF.

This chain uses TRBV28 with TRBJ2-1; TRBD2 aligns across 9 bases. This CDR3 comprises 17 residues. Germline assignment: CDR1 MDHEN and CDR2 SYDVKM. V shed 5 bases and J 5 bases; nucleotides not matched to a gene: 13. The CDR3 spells CASSPEAWAGGNNEQFF. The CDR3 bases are TGTGCCAGCAGTCCAGAGGCGTGGGCGGGAGGGAACAATGAGCAGTTCTTC.

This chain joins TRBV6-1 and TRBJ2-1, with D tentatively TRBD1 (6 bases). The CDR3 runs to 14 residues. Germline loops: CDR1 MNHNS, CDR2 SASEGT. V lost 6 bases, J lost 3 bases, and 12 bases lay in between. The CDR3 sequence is CASSPGQFYNEQFF. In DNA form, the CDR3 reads TGTGCCAGCAGCCCGGGACAATTCTACAATGAGCAGTTCTTC.

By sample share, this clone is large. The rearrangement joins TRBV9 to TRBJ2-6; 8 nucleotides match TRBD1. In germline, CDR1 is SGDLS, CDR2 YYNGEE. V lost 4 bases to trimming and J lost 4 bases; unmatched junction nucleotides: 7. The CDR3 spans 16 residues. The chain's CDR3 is CASSPQGAAGANVLTF. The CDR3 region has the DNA TGTGCCAGCAGCCCTCAGGGGGCGGCCGGGGCCAACGTCCTGACTTTC.

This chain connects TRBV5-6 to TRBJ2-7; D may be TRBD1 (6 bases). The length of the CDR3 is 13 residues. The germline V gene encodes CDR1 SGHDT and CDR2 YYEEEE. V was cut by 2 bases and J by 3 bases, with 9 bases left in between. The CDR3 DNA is TGTGCCAGCAGCTTCGGACAGAGCTACGAGCAGTACTTC. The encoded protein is CASSFGQSYEQYF.

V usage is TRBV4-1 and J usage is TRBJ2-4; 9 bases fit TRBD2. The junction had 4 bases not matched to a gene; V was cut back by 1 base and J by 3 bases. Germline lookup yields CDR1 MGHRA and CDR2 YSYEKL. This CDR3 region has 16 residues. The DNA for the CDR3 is TGCGCCAGCAGCCAAGGGGCGGGGGGGGTCAAAAACATTCAGTACTTC. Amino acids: CASSQGAGGVKNIQYF.

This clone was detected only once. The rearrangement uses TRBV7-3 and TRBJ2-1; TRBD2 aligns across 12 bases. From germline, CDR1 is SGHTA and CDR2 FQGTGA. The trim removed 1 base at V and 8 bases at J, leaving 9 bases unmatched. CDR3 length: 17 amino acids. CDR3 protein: CASSLSPRLAGDDEQFF. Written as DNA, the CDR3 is TGTGCCAGCAGCTTAAGCCCCAGACTAGCGGGAGACGATGAGCAGTTCTTC.

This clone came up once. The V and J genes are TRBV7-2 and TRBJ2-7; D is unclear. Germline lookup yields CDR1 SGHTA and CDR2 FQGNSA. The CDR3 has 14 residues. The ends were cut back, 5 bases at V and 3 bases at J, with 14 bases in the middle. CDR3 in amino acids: CASSKRLTIYEQYF. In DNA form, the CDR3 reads TGTGCCAGCAGCAAGAGGCTCACTATCTACGAGCAGTACTTC. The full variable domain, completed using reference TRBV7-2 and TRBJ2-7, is GAGVSQSPSNKVTEKGKDVELRCDPISGHTALYWYRQSLGQGLEFLIYFQGNSAPDKSGLPSDRFSAERTGGSVSTLTIQRTQQEDSAVYLCASSKRLTIYEQYFGPGTRLTVT.

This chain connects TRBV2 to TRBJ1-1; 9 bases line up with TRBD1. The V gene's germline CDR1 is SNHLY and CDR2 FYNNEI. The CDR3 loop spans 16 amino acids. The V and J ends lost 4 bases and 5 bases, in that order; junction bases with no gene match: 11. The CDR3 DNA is TGTGCCAGCAGTGCAACGGGACAGGGTGTTAGAACTGAAGCTTTCTTT. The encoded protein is CASSATGQGVRTEAFF. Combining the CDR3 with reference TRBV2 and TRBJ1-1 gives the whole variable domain EPEVTQTPSHQVTQMGQEVILRCVPISNHLYFYWYRQILGQKVEFLVSFYNNEISEKSEIFDDQFSVERPDGSNFTLKIRSTKLEDSAMYFCASSATGQGVRTEAFFGQGTRLTVV.

The CDR3 loop is CASSETGFAYGYTF. The CDR3 nucleotides read TGTGCCAGCAGCGAAACGGGGTTTGCCTATGGCTACACCTTC. This chain links TRBV7-9 with TRBJ1-2, with D unclear. The CDR3 is 14 residues long. The germline V and J ends were trimmed by 5 bases and 4 bases, with 14 bases remaining between them. Looked up from germline, CDR1 is SEHNR and CDR2 is FQNEAQ (reference sequence).

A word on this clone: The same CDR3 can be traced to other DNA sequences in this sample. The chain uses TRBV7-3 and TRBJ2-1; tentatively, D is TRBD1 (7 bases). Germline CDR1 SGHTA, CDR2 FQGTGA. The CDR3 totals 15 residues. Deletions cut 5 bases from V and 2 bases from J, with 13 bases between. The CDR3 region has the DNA TGTGCCAGCAGCCCAGGAGGGGGCCCCTACAATGAGCAGTTCTTC. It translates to CASSPGGGPYNEQFF. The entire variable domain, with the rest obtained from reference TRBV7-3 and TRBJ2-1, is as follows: GAGVSQTPSNKVTEKGKYVELRCDPISGHTALYWYRQSLGQGPEFLIYFQGTGAADDSGLPNDRFFAVRPEGSVSTLKIQRTERGDSAVYLCASSPGGGPYNEQFFGPGTRLTVL.

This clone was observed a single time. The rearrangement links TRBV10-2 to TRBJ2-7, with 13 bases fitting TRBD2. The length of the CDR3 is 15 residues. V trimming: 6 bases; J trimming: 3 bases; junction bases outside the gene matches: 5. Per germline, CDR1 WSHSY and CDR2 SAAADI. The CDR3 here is CASSRLAGGYYEQYF. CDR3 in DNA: TGCGCCAGCAGCCGACTAGCGGGAGGATACTACGAGCAGTACTTC.